This passage covers 32 T cell receptor beta chains from one sample sequenced in a study of blood T cell repertoires in COVID-19. Method: immunoSEQ multiplex PCR; TCRdb's copy keeps in-frame clones and lacks some. Among approximately 400,000 clones listed, roughly 88% were seen once. The sample comprised peripheral blood. The receptors come from a woman aged 50 to 60 with COVID-19, enrolled during active disease.

The CDR3 is CASSRGQGVNEQFF. In DNA, the CDR3 is TGTGCCAGCAGCAGGGGACAGGGGGTCAATGAGCAGTTCTTC. The chain combines TRBV11-3 with TRBJ2-1; 11 nucleotides match TRBD1. Per germline, CDR1 SGHNT and CDR2 YENEEA. V lost 5 bases to trimming and J lost 6 bases; unmatched junction nucleotides: 3. The CDR3 totals 14 residues.

Only one count was recorded for this clone. The genes are TRBV2 and TRBJ2-3; 9 bases line up with TRBD1. V was clipped by 3 bases and J by 0 bases; unmatched bases: 7. This CDR3 is built from 17 residues. Germline values: CDR1 SNHLY, CDR2 FYNNEI. The CDR3: CASSEGQGMGSTDTQYF. The CDR3 DNA is TGTGCCAGCAGTGAGGGACAGGGCATGGGGAGCACAGATACGCAGTATTTT. Full variable domain (missing parts from reference TRBV2 and TRBJ2-3): EPEVTQTPSHQVTQMGQEVILRCVPISNHLYFYWYRQILGQKVEFLVSFYNNEISEKSEIFDDQFSVERPDGSNFTLKIRSTKLEDSAMYFCASSEGQGMGSTDTQYFGPGTRLTVL.

The count of this clone is one. The rearrangement links TRBV7-8 to TRBJ2-2; D is perhaps TRBD2 (6 bases). Between the trimmed V and J ends, which lost 5 bases and 7 bases, there was a span of 23 bases. The CDR3 loop spans 17 amino acids. Germline CDR1 is SGHVS and CDR2 is FQNEAQ. CDR3 nucleotides: TGTGCCAGCAGCCCTTTATCGGGACGGGGGTCGGGCGGGGAGCTGTTTTTT. This gives the protein CASSPLSGRGSGGELFF. The full variable domain, its missing parts supplied by reference TRBV7-8 and TRBJ2-2, is GAGVSQSPRYKVAKRGQDVALRCDPISGHVSLFWYQQALGQGPEFLTYFQNEAQLDKSGLPSDRFFAERPEGSVSTLKIQRTQQEDSAVYLCASSPLSGRGSGGELFFGEGSRLTVL.

About this clone: At one of its ends the junction is not consistent with the germline gene, which may arise from a read error. The V and J genes are TRBV11-2 and TRBJ1-6; 8 bases are shared with TRBD1. Germline lookup yields CDR1 SGHAT and CDR2 FQNNGV. The CDR3 covers 15 residues. The CDR3: CASTLQGGTWSPLHF. The DNA for the CDR3 is TGTGCCAGCACCTTACAGGGGGGAACTTGGTCACCCCTCCACTTT.

CDR3 amino acids: CASSARGGGSYNSPLHF. The CDR3 DNA reads TGTGCCAGCAGTGCTCGCGGAGGTGGCTCCTATAATTCACCCCTCCACTTT. J is TRBJ1-6 and V is TRBV2, with D unresolved. The CDR3 has 17 residues. The V end was cut by 4 bases, the J end by 0 bases, with 13 bases between. Germline V gives CDR1 SNHLY, CDR2 FYNNEI.

The chain has TRBV7-8 and TRBJ2-7; 10 bases line up with TRBD1. CDR1 and CDR2 from the germline V gene are SGHVS and FQNEAQ. V lost 5 bases and J lost 4; bases outside the gene matches: 17. This CDR3 spans 18 amino acids. CDR3 bases: TGTGCCAGCAGCGGGGGCGGAGGGGGACAGGGGTACGGTTACGAGCAGTACTTC. This translates into CASSGGGGGQGYGYEQYF.

This clone was picked up one time. J is TRBJ2-2 and V is TRBV3-1 (or the pseudogene TRBV3-2); tentative D call: TRBD1 (6 bases). CDR3 length: 16 amino acids. V was pared by 3 bases and J by 7 bases, with 18 bases between. Germline CDR1 is LGHDT and CDR2 is YNNKEL (reference sequence). The CDR3 coding sequence is TGTGCCAGCAGCCAGTACACAAACCAGGGGAGCGGGGAGCTGTTTTTT. Translating gives CASSQYTNQGSGELFF.

The chain is built from TRBV21-1 and TRBJ2-7; the table's TRBD2 call for D was not verified on the DNA. TRBV21-1 is given as a pseudogene. This CDR3 is built from 17 residues. CDR3 nucleotides: TGTGCCAGCAGCAAAACGAGGGCGGGGGTCTCTCTCTACGAGCAGTACTTC. Protein product: CASSKTRAGVSLYEQYF.

As regards this clone: This CDR3 is also generated by other DNA sequences in the sample. This rearrangement joins TRBV7-9 to TRBJ2-7; 8 nucleotides agree with TRBD1. J lost 0 bases, V lost 5 bases, and 3 bases had no gene match. This CDR3 contains 14 residues. Germline CDR1 and CDR2: SEHNR and FQNEAQ (reference sequence). This CDR3 is CASSPGGSSYEQYF. DNA for the CDR3: TGTGCCAGCAGCCCAGGGGGCAGCTCCTACGAGCAGTACTTC. Looking up the rest from reference TRBV7-9 and TRBJ2-7 gives the full variable domain: DTGVSQNPRHKITKRGQNVTFRCDPISEHNRLYWYRQTLGQGPEFLTYFQNEAQLEKSRLLSDRFSAERPKGSFSTLEIQRTEQGDSAMYLCASSPGGSSYEQYFGPGTRLTVT.

Points on this clone: The same CDR3 is also encoded by other DNA sequences in this sample. The V gene is TRBV11-2, the J gene TRBJ1-1; D remains unclear. There are 13 residues in the CDR3. V was cut by 5 bases and J by 4 bases, with 11 bases left in between. Germline V lookup: CDR1 SGHAT, CDR2 FQNNGV. The CDR3 protein is CASSPPGGTEAFF. CDR3 bases: TGTGCCAGCAGCCCCCCCGGTGGCACTGAAGCTTTCTTT.

In regard to this clone: The sample carries other DNA sequences with the same CDR3. The chain couples TRBV3-1 (or the pseudogene TRBV3-2) to TRBJ2-7, with 7 bases fitting TRBD2. Germline loops: CDR1 LGHDT, CDR2 YNNKEL (reference sequence). The V and J ends lost 3 bases and 2 bases, in that order; junction bases with no gene match: 4. The CDR3 has 14 amino acids. CDR3 DNA: TGTGCCAGCAGCCAGGCTAGCGGCCCCTACGAGCAGTACTTC. This translates into CASSQASGPYEQYF.

The count of this clone is one. V gene TRBV3-1 (or the pseudogene TRBV3-2) combines with J gene TRBJ1-4, with D tentatively TRBD1 (5 bases). Between the trimmed V and J ends, which lost 2 bases and 8 bases, there was a span of 12 bases. CDR3 length: 14 residues. Germline V gene lookup returns CDR1 LGHDT and CDR2 YNNKEL (reference sequence). The DNA of the CDR3 is TGTGCCAGCAGCCAATCCGGAGCAGGGGAAAAACTGTTTTTT. Translation gives CASSQSGAGEKLFF.

Points on this clone: This may arise from a read error, as a much more abundant clone is one base away. The chain employs TRBV2 and TRBJ2-7; unclear D gene. Trimming stripped 7 bases from V and 0 bases from J, with 7 bases between. Germline V gene data show CDR1 as SNHLY and CDR2 as FYNNEI. This CDR3 comprises 12 residues. The CDR3 region is CASTPGSYEQYF. The CDR3 DNA reads as TGTGCCAGCACCCCGGGCTCCTACGAGCAGTACTTC.

The genes are TRBV30 and TRBJ1-6; no definite D call. With 7 bases removed from V and 8 bases from J, the gap between germline ends came to 12 bases. CDR3 length equals 12 residues. The V gene's germline CDR1 is GTSNPN and CDR2 SVGIG (reference sequence). This CDR3 reads CASSRQDSPLHF. The CDR3 DNA reads as TGTGCCTCCTCCCGCCAGGATTCACCCCTCCACTTT.

V and J are TRBV19 and TRBJ2-7; tentative D call: TRBD2 (6 bases). This CDR3 has 13 amino acids. V shed 2 bases and J shed 4 bases, with 9 bases lying between them. Germline CDR1 and CDR2: LNHDA and SQIVND (reference sequence). CDR3 coding DNA: TGTGCCAGTAGTATATCCCGGGAGTACGAGCAGTACTTC. This codes for CASSISREYEQYF.

In its sample, this clone was seen once. The gene calls are TRBV3-1 (or the pseudogene TRBV3-2) and TRBJ1-1; unclear D gene. Trimming removed 0 bases at V and 5 bases at J, with 10 bases between. Germline lookup yields CDR1 LGHDT and CDR2 YNNKEL (reference sequence). The CDR3 length is 14 residues. For the CDR3, the DNA is TGTGCCAGCAGCCAAGACAGGCGGAGGACTGAAGCTTTCTTT. Translating it yields CASSQDRRRTEAFF.

This sequence joins TRBV19 and TRBJ2-1, with a possible D match to TRBD1 (5 bases). Per germline, CDR1 LNHDA and CDR2 SQIVND (reference sequence). The CDR3 runs to 11 residues. V shed 4 bases and J shed 10 bases, with 8 bases lying between them. CDR3: CASSTGLEQFF. CDR3 DNA: TGTGCCAGTAGTACAGGGTTGGAGCAGTTCTTC.

This sequence joins TRBV27 and TRBJ2-7; weak D call: TRBD1 (6 bases). Germline CDR1 and CDR2: MNHEY and SMNVEV (reference sequence). V was trimmed by 10 bases and J by 4 bases, leaving 17 bases between them. The CDR3 runs to 13 residues. The CDR3 bases are TGTGCCACCCTGGACAGATACACTTACGAGCAGTACTTC. Translating it yields CATLDRYTYEQYF.

V and J are TRBV9 and TRBJ2-7; D remains ambiguous. V dropped 4 bases and J dropped 6 bases, with 11 bases sitting between them. CDR1 is SGDLS, CDR2 YYNGEE, per germline. This CDR3 has 12 residues. CDR3 sequence (DNA): TGTGCCAGCAGCCCCTGGTCGGGCGAGCAGTACTTC. Translated: CASSPWSGEQYF.

This chain joins TRBV15 and TRBJ1-2, with TRBD1 matching 8 bases. Germline V gene data show CDR1 as LNHNV and CDR2 as YYDKDF (reference sequence). The CDR3 runs 14 residues. V was pared by 2 bases and J by 7 bases, with 6 bases of the junction left unmatched. This CDR3 is CATSRSGQGAGYTF. The CDR3 region has the DNA TGTGCCACCAGCAGATCAGGACAGGGTGCTGGCTACACCTTC. The entire variable domain, with the rest obtained from reference TRBV15 and TRBJ1-2, is as follows: DAMVIQNPRYQVTQFGKPVTLSCSQTLNHNVMYWYQQKSSQAPKLLFHYYDKDFNNEADTPDNFQSRRPNTSFCFLDIRSPGLGDTAMYLCATSRSGQGAGYTFGSGTRLTVV.

V usage is TRBV5-8 and J usage is TRBJ2-1; D possibly corresponds to TRBD2 (5 bases). The germline V gene has CDR1 SGHTS and CDR2 YDEGEE. The CDR3 loop spans 15 amino acids. Trimming took 0 bases from V and 1 from J, leaving 8 bases between them. For the CDR3, the DNA is TGTGCCAGCAGCTTGGGTAGGACTTCCTACAATGAGCAGTTCTTC. It specifies CASSLGRTSYNEQFF.

V and J are TRBV5-6 and TRBJ1-2; D is perhaps TRBD1 (6 bases). The CDR3 length is 11 residues. CDR1 is SGHDT and CDR2 is YYEEEE in the germline V gene. Trimming left V 2 bases short and J 8 bases short, with 7 bases between. The CDR3 region has the DNA TGTGCCAGCAGCTTTGGACAGGGCTACACCTTC. Encoded protein: CASSFGQGYTF.

This clone was counted only a few times. The chain joins TRBV5-6 to TRBJ1-4; tentative D call: TRBD1 (5 bases). This CDR3 contains 15 residues. Germline-derived CDR1 and CDR2 are SGHDT and YYEEEE. Trimming stripped 4 bases from V and 4 bases from J, with 14 bases between. The CDR3 sequence is CASSARDYFNEKLFF. CDR3 nucleotides: TGTGCCAGCAGCGCCCGGGACTACTTTAATGAAAAACTGTTTTTT.

The rearrangement joins TRBV28 to TRBJ1-1, with 7 bases lining up with TRBD1. Germline CDR1 and CDR2: MDHEN and SYDVKM. There are 10 residues in the CDR3. Trimming at V came to 8 bases and at J to 8 bases, leaving 2 bases not matched to a gene. CDR3 residues: CASADREAFF. CDR3 DNA sequence: TGTGCCAGCGCGGACAGGGAAGCTTTCTTT.

The chain employs TRBV12-3 or TRBV12-4 and TRBJ2-7; D might be TRBD2 (6 bases). Trimming shortened V by 5 bases and J by 7 bases, and 15 bases separated the two germline ends. CDR3 length: 13 amino acids. As DNA, the CDR3 is TGTGCCAGCAGTCTGGGAGGAATGGGGGAGCAGTACTTC. It is translated as CASSLGGMGEQYF.

The V gene is TRBV4-1, the J gene TRBJ1-3, with 8 bases lining up with TRBD1. V gave up 3 bases and J gave up 3 bases; unmatched junction bases: 4. Per germline, CDR1 MGHRA and CDR2 YSYEKL. The CDR3 has 15 amino acids. The CDR3 nucleotides read TGCGCCAGCAGCCAGCCGACAGGGGTTGGAAACACCATATATTTT. This codes for CASSQPTGVGNTIYF.

The gene calls are TRBV18 and TRBJ1-5; D gene unclear. CDR3 length: 13 residues. V was shortened by 5 bases and J by 5 bases, with 10 bases between the two germline ends. The V gene's germline CDR1 is KGHSH and CDR2 LQKENI. The CDR3 sequence is CASSAHLDQPQHF. Written as DNA, the CDR3 is TGTGCCAGCTCAGCACACTTGGATCAGCCCCAGCATTTT. The full variable domain, in which reference TRBV18 and TRBJ1-5 provide the parts outside the CDR3, is NAGVMQNPRHLVRRRGQEARLRCSPMKGHSHVYWYRQLPEEGLKFMVYLQKENIIDESGMPKERFSAEFPKEGPSILRIQQVVRGDSAAYFCASSAHLDQPQHFGDGTRLSIL.

The gene calls are TRBV5-4 and TRBJ2-1; 14 bases are shared with TRBD2. The germline gives CDR1 SGHNT, CDR2 YYREEE (reference sequence). V shed 7 bases and J 8 bases; nucleotides not matched to a gene: 8. The CDR3 has 15 residues. CDR3 amino acids: CASGRLAGGVDEQFF. The CDR3 DNA follows: TGTGCCAGCGGCCGACTAGCGGGGGGGGTCGATGAGCAGTTCTTC.

The chain is built from TRBV7-8 and TRBJ1-1, with D unclear. This CDR3 is built from 14 residues. Germline CDR1 SGHVS, CDR2 FQNEAQ. V lost 6 bases to trimming and J lost 7 bases, with 18 bases between them. The CDR3 bases are TGTGCCAGCAGATACCAAGGACTGCTTGATGAAGCTTTCTTT. Encoded protein: CASRYQGLLDEAFF.

This clone is a singleton in its sample. The rearrangement joins TRBV7-2 to TRBJ2-3, with D possibly matching TRBD2 (6 bases). V lost 1 base and J lost 2, with 13 bases in between. The CDR3 length is 16 residues. Looked up from germline, CDR1 is SGHTA and CDR2 is FQGNSA. As DNA, the CDR3 is TGTGCCAGCAGCTTAGGGACGGGACTTGCCACAGATACGCAGTATTTT. Its protein is CASSLGTGLATDTQYF.

This clone was found once. Here the CDR3 DNA reads TGTGCCAGCAGCTTGGAAGGGGCGGGGCTCGGCATTCAGTACTTC. It yields the protein CASSLEGAGLGIQYF. The chain combines TRBV5-5 with TRBJ2-4; TRBD2 might be the D (6 bases). Trimming stripped 0 bases from V and 9 bases from J, with 16 bases between. Germline V gene data show CDR1 as SGHKS and CDR2 as YYEKEE (reference sequence). The CDR3 is 15 amino acids.

This chain uses TRBV7-9 with TRBJ2-1, with D perhaps TRBD1 (6 bases). The CDR3 contains 18 residues. The V and J ends lost 4 bases and 3 bases respectively, with 22 bases between them. Germline V lookup: CDR1 SEHNR, CDR2 FQNEAQ (reference sequence). The CDR3 nucleotides are TGTGCCAGCAGCTCCGAGGCCTCCAGGGGTCGGGACTACAATGAGCAGTTCTTC. It yields the protein CASSSEASRGRDYNEQFF.